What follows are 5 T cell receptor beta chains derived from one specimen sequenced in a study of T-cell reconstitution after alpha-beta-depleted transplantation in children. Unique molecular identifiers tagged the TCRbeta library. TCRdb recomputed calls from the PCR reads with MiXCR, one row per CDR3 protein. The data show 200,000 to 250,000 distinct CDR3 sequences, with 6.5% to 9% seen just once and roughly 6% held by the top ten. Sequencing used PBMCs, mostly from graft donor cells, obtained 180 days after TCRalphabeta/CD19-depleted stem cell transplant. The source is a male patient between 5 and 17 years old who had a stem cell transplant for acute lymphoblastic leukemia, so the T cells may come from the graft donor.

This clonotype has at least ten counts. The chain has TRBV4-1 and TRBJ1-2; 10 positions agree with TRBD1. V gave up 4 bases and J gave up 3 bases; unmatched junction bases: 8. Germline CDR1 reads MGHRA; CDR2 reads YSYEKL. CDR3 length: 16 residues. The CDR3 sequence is CASSLRQGAAHYGYTF. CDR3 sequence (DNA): TGCGCCAGCAGCCTCCGACAGGGGGCTGCTCACTATGGCTACACCTTC.

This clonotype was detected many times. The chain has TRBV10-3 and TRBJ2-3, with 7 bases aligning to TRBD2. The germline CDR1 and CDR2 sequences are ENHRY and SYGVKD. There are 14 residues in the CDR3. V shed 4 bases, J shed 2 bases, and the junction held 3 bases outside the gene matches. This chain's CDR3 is CAISGRDYTDTQYF. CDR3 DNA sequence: TGTGCCATCAGTGGCCGGGACTACACAGATACGCAGTATTTT.

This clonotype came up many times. The CDR3 nucleotides are TGCGCCAGCAGCCTCACAGGGGGCGCCTACGAGCAGTACTTC. Translating it yields CASSLTGGAYEQYF. The chain combines TRBV5-1 with TRBJ2-7; 9 bases agree with TRBD1. Trimming removed 4 bases from V and 2 bases from J; junction bases left unmatched: 4. Germline lookup yields CDR1 SGHRS and CDR2 YFSETQ. The CDR3 has 14 residues.

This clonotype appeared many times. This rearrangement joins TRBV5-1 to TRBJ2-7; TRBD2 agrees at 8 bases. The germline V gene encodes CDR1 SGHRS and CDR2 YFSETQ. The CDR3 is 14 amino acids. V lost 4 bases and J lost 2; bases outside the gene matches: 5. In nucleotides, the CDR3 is TGCGCCAGCAGCCCGCGGGGGGCGGCCTACGAGCAGTACTTC. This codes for CASSPRGAAYEQYF.

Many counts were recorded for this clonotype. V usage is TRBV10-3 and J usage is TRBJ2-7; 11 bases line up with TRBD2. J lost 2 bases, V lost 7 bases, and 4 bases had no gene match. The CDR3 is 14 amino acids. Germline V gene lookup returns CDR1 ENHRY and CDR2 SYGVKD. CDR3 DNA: TGTGCCATCAAGTGGACTAGCGGGCCCTACGAGCAGTACTTC. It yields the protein CAIKWTSGPYEQYF.